The 3 T cell receptor beta chains listed next were all sequenced from one sample in a study of CD4 and CD8 cells across lung adenocarcinoma regions. TCRdb re-called the PCR reads through MiXCR, storing one row per CDR3 protein. This table holds some 16,000 distinct CDR3 sequences, 55% found once. Sequencing was done on a sample of CD8+ T cells from the center of a lung tumor. All receptors derive from a female donor with lung adenocarcinoma. The CD4 and CD8 labels of this study may be unreliable.

V usage is TRBV6-5 and J usage is TRBJ2-1; the match to TRBD2 covers 7 bases. In germline, CDR1 is MNHEY, CDR2 SVGAGI. CDR3 length equals 13 residues. The ends lost 4 bases at V and 9 bases at J; junction bases unmatched: 6. This CDR3 is CASSFPWGGEQFF. The DNA for the CDR3 is TGTGCCAGCAGTTTTCCCTGGGGGGGTGAGCAGTTCTTC.

The rearrangement uses TRBV10-2 and TRBJ2-3; D is perhaps TRBD2 (7 bases). The J call may be in error: the DNA end matches TRBJ2-7 better. CDR1 is WSHSY, CDR2 SAAADI, per germline. The CDR3 is made up of 13 amino acids. The CDR3 reads CGAGGGDKDTQYF. Written as DNA, the CDR3 is TGCGGAGCCGGGGGAGGGGACAAAGATACGCAGTACTTC.

The chain links TRBV6-1 to TRBJ2-3, with D possibly TRBD2 on 5 matching bases. The CDR3 length is 15 residues. V shed 6 bases and J shed 8 bases, with 21 bases lying between them. In germline, CDR1 is MNHNS, CDR2 SASEGT. CDR3: CASRVTGECTGTQYF. The CDR3 DNA reads as TGTGCCAGCAGGGTCACCGGGGAATGCACCGGTACGCAGTATTTT.